These 13 T cell receptor beta chains were all obtained from the same sample, sequenced in a study of OX40 agonist ivuxolimab in advanced cancers. Measured with immunoSEQ multiplex PCR; TCRdb has only the in-frame clones, and not every one. The table has more than 60,000 clones, about 88% seen once. The sequences come from CD4+ or CD8+ T cells sorted from blood, collected in a trial of the OX40 agonist ivuxolimab. These receptors all come from an adult with an advanced solid tumor such as melanoma, head and neck, liver or kidney cancer.

The genes are TRBV6-6 and TRBJ2-2; D call uncertain. This CDR3 has 13 residues. Deletions cut 4 bases from V and 4 bases from J, with 7 bases between. CDR1 and CDR2 (germline): MNHNY, SVGAGI (reference sequence). The CDR3 protein is CASSSDLTGELFF. As DNA, the CDR3 is TGTGCCAGCAGTTCCGATCTCACCGGGGAGCTGTTTTTT.

The chain uses TRBV5-6 and TRBJ1-2; TRBD1 aligns across 9 bases. Germline CDR1 SGHDT, CDR2 YYEEEE. The ends lost 2 bases at V and 8 bases at J; junction bases unmatched: 13. The CDR3 runs 16 residues. The CDR3 DNA is TGTGCCAGCAGCTTCCGGGACAGGGACCCAGGAAAGGGCTACACCTTC. Its translation: CASSFRDRDPGKGYTF.

The CDR3 protein is CASSLGQATTGELFF. CDR3 bases: TGTGCCAGCAGCCTCGGACAGGCTACCACCGGGGAGCTGTTTTTT. The chain employs TRBV5-8 and TRBJ2-2, with 7 nucleotides matching TRBD1. The CDR3 covers 15 residues. Per the germline V gene, CDR1 is SGHTS and CDR2 is YDEGEE. V dropped 4 bases and J dropped 4; count of bases not matched to a gene: 7. Complete variable domain (other parts from reference TRBV5-8 and TRBJ2-2): EAGVTQSPTHLIKTRGQQATLRCSPISGHTSVYWYQQALGLGLQFLLWYDEGEERNRGNFPPRFSGRQFPNYSSELNVNALELEDSALYLCASSLGQATTGELFFGEGSRLTVL.

V is TRBV11-3 and J is TRBJ2-1; 11 positions agree with TRBD2. J was trimmed by 6 bases and V by 5 bases; bases with no gene match: 6. Germline V lookup: CDR1 SGHNT, CDR2 YENEEA. The CDR3 has 15 amino acids. For the CDR3, the DNA is TGTGCCAGCAGCCCCTTAGCGGGGGGGTCCAATGAGCAGTTCTTC. This gives the protein CASSPLAGGSNEQFF. The full variable domain, rest sourced from reference TRBV11-3 and TRBJ2-1, is EAGVVQSPRYKIIEKKQPVAFWCNPISGHNTLYWYLQNLGQGPELLIRYENEEAVDDSQLPKDRFSAERLKGVDSTLKIQPAELGDSAVYLCASSPLAGGSNEQFFGPGTRLTVL.

The V call is TRBV2, the J call TRBJ1-1, with D hard to call. Between the trimmed V and J ends, which lost 6 bases and 1 base, there was a span of 18 bases. The CDR3 length is 16 residues. CDR1 and CDR2 (germline): SNHLY, FYNNEI. The CDR3 protein is CASRINGLRGNTEAFF. CDR3 in DNA: TGTGCCAGCAGGATAAATGGTCTGCGGGGGAACACTGAAGCTTTCTTT.

This chain links TRBV14 with TRBJ2-5; 12 bases are a match to TRBD2. TRBJ2-7 explains the end of the DNA better; the J call may be wrong. CDR1 and CDR2 from the germline V gene are SGHDN and FVKESK. The CDR3 length is 16 residues. DNA of the CDR3: TGTGCCAGCAGCCAAACTAGCGGGGGGCTCTCCTACGAGCAGTACTTC. Translation gives CASSQTSGGLSYEQYF.

The chain employs TRBV18 and TRBJ1-6; tentatively, D is TRBD1 (6 bases). Per germline, CDR1 KGHSH and CDR2 LQKENI. Deletions cut 6 bases from V and 6 bases from J, with 9 bases between. The CDR3 has 13 residues. The CDR3 region is CASSDRSNSPLHF. The CDR3 coding sequence is TGTGCCAGCTCCGACAGGTCTAATTCACCCCTCCACTTT.

The V and J genes are TRBV9 and TRBJ2-7; 8 bases agree with TRBD1. Germline-derived CDR1 and CDR2 are SGDLS and YYNGEE. CDR3 size: 17 residues. Germline trimming cut 2 bases from V and 4 bases from J; bases unmatched to any gene: 14. The CDR3 coding sequence is TGTGCCAGCAGCGTCGGTCTCCCGGGGACAGGAAAGTACGAGCAGTACTTC. It encodes CASSVGLPGTGKYEQYF.

V gene TRBV7-9 combines with J gene TRBJ2-5; D is unclear. The germline V gene has CDR1 SEHNR and CDR2 FQNEAQ (reference sequence). The ends were cut back, 3 bases at V and 5 bases at J, with 4 bases in the middle. The CDR3 has 11 residues. The CDR3 reads CASSFRETQYF. The DNA for the CDR3 is TGTGCCAGCAGCTTTCGGGAGACCCAGTACTTC.

The J gene is TRBJ1-1, the V gene TRBV6-5; D possibly corresponds to TRBD1 (5 bases). Trimming removed 0 bases at V and 2 bases at J, with 13 bases between. There are 16 residues in the CDR3. Germline assignment: CDR1 MNHEY and CDR2 SVGAGI. The CDR3 DNA reads as TGTGCCAGCAGTTACTCCAATGGACATGTTAACACTGAAGCTTTCTTT. This translates into CASSYSNGHVNTEAFF.

A few counts support this clone. The rearrangement joins TRBV30 to TRBJ1-1; no firm D call. V was clipped by 0 bases and J by 0 bases, with 5 bases between them. Germline V lookup: CDR1 GTSNPN, CDR2 SVGIG (reference sequence). The CDR3 covers 13 residues. The CDR3 bases are TGTGCCTGGAGTGTACGGGTGAACACTGAAGCTTTCTTT. As protein: CAWSVRVNTEAFF.

Note on this clone: Other DNA sequences in this sample translate to the same CDR3. The chain carries TRBV5-1 and TRBJ2-2; D not certain. Germline values: CDR1 SGHRS, CDR2 YFSETQ. The CDR3 is 13 residues long. Trimming cost V 4 bases and J 5 bases, with 9 bases left between them. In DNA, the CDR3 is TGCGCCAGCAGCCTCGCGGCTACCGGGGAGCTGTTTTTT. This codes for CASSLAATGELFF. The variable domain in full, completed from reference TRBV5-1 and TRBJ2-2, reads KAGVTQTPRYLIKTRGQQVTLSCSPISGHRSVSWYQQTPGQGLQFLFEYFSETQRNKGNFPGRFSGRQFSNSRSEMNVSTLELGDSALYLCASSLAATGELFFGEGSRLTVL.

The chain uses TRBV5-1 and TRBJ2-3; 11 nucleotides line up with TRBD1. The J segment lost 4 bases and the V segment lost 4 bases, leaving 5 bases of the junction unmatched. This CDR3 spans 15 amino acids. Germline assignment: CDR1 SGHRS and CDR2 YFSETQ. The chain's CDR3 is CASSNGQGASDTQYF. The CDR3 DNA reads as TGCGCCAGCAGCAACGGACAGGGGGCGTCAGATACGCAGTATTTT.